Reported below is one T cell receptor (beta chain). The CDR3 is 14 amino acids. The germline V gene has CDR1 SGHTA and CDR2 FQGNSA. V trimming: 8 bases; J trimming: 0 bases; junction bases outside the gene matches: 4. The data stem from a study of blood T cell repertoires in COVID-19. The assay was immunoSEQ multiplex PCR, and TCRdb's table has in-frame clones only and misses some. There are 250,000 to 300,000 clones in the sample; about nine tenths occur only once, and 2.2% lies in the top ten. J is TRBJ2-7 and V is TRBV7-2; 10 bases fit TRBD2. Sequencing was done on a sample of peripheral blood. The TCR originated in a woman between 50 and 59 years old who had recovered from COVID-19. The CDR3 DNA reads as TGTGCCAGCGTTCCTAGCGGGGGCTCCTACGAGCAGTACTTC. It yields the protein CASVPSGGSYEQYF.